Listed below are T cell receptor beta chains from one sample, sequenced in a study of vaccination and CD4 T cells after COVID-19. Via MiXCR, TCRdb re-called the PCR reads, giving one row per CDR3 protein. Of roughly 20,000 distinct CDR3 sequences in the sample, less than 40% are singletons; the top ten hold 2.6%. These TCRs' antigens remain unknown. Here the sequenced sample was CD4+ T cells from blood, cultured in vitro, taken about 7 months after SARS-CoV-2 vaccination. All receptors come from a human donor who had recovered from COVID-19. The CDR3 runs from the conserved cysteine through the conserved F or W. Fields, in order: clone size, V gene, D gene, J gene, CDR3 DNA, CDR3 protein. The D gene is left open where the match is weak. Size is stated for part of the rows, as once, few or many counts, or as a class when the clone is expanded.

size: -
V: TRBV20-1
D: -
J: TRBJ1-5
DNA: TGCAGTGCTAGTTGGACATGGAGAGATAGCAATCAGCCCCAGCATTTT
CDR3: CSASWTWRDSNQPQHF

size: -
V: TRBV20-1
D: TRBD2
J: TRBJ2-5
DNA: TGCAGTGCAGCCAACCAAACTAGCGGGAGAGTCTCTGGGACCCAGTACTTC
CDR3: CSAANQTSGRVSGTQYF

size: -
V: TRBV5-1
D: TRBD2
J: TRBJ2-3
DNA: TGCGCCAGCAGTGGGTTAGCGGGAGCGAGCACAGATACGCGGTATTTT
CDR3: CASSGLAGASTDTRYF

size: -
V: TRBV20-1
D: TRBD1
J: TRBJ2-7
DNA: TGCAGTGCAGACTCCGGGACAGCCTGGGACGAGCAGTACTTC
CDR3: CSADSGTAWDEQYF

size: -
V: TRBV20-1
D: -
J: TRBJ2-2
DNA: TGCAGTGCTCCGGGAAGGCGGGAGAACACCGGGGAGCTGTTTTTT
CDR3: CSAPGRRENTGELFF

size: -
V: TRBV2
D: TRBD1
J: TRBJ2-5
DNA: TGTGCCAGCAGGGGACAGGGGGAGACCCAGTACTTC
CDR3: CASRGQGETQYF

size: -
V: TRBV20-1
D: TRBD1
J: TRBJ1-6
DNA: TGCAGTGCGATGGCTACAGGGGGCGCAAATTCACCCCTCCACTTT
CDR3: CSAMATGGANSPLHF

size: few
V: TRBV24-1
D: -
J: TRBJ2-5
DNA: TGTGCCACCAGTGATTTTGGGGGACAAGAGACCCAGTACTTC
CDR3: CATSDFGGQETQYF

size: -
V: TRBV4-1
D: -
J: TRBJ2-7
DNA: TGCGCCAGCAGCCAACGGGCAGGAGACGAGCAGTACTTC
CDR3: CASSQRAGDEQYF

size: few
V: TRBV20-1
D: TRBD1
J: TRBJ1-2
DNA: TGCAGTGCTACAAGGCCAACAGGGGACGACTATGGCTACACCTTC
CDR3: CSATRPTGDDYGYTF

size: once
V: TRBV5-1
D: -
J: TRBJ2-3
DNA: TGCGCCAGCAGCTTACAGACAACCGCAGATACGCAGTATTTT
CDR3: CASSLQTTADTQYF

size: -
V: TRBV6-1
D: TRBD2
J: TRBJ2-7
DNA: TGTGCCAGTCTAGCGGGAGCCTACGAGCAGTACTTC
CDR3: CASLAGAYEQYF

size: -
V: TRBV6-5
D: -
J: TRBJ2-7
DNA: TGTGCCAGCAGTTACGACCGCTACGAGCAGTACTTC
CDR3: CASSYDRYEQYF

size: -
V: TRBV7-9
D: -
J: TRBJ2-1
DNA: TGTGCCAGCAGCTTATCTTCGGGAGTCTTGATTTACAATGAGCAGTTCTTC
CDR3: CASSLSSGVLIYNEQFF

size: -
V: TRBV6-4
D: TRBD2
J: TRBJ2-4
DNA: TGTGCCAGCAGCGCGGGAGCTGGGAACATTCAGTACTTC
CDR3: CASSAGAGNIQYF

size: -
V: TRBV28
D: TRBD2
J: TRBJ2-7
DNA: TGTGCCAGCACCTTGACTAGCGGGGCTTTGAAGCAGTACTTC
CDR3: CASTLTSGALKQYF

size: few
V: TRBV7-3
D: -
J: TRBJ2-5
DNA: TGTGCCAGCAGCGAATGGGGGGAGAAGGGAGAGACCCAGTACTTC
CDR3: CASSEWGEKGETQYF

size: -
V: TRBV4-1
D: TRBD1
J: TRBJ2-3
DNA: TGCGCCAGCAGCCAGTGGACAGGGGCGTCAGATACGCAGTATTTT
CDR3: CASSQWTGASDTQYF

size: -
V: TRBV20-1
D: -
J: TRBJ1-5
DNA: TGCAGTGCTACGGCAGAAACAAGCAATCAGCCCCAGCATTTT
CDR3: CSATAETSNQPQHF

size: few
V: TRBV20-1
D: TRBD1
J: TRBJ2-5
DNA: TGCAGTGCCGGGGGACAGGGCGGGGAGACCCAGTACTTC
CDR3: CSAGGQGGETQYF

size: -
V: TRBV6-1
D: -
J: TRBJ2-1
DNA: TGTGCCAGCAGCCGACCAACCAGAGGGGACAATGAGCAGTTCTTC
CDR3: CASSRPTRGDNEQFF

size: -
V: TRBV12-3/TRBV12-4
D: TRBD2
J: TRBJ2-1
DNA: TGTGCCAGCAGTTCTAGCGGGAGGTCCTACAATGAGCAGTTCTTC
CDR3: CASSSSGRSYNEQFF

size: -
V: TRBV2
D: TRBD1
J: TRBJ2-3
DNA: TGTGCCAGCAGCCTACCGGGACAGGGGACAGATACGCAGTATTTT
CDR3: CASSLPGQGTDTQYF

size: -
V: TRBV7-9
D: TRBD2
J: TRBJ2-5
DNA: TGTGCCAGCAGCCGCCCGGGACTAGCGGGAAGAGAGACCCAGTACTTC
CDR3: CASSRPGLAGRETQYF

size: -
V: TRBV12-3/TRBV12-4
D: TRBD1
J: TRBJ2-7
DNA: TGTGCCAGCAGTTTAGTACAGGGGGCACATCTGTCCTACGAGCAGTACTTC
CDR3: CASSLVQGAHLSYEQYF

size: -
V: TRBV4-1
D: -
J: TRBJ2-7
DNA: TGCGCCAGCAGCCCAGGGGTCCTTGACCGGCGGTACACCTACGAGCAGTACTTC
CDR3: CASSPGVLDRRYTYEQYF

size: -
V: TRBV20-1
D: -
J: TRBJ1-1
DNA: TGCAGTGCCGAGAAAGGACGTGGGTTGACTGAAGCTTTCTTT
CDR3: CSAEKGRGLTEAFF

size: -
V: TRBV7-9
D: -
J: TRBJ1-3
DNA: TGTGCCAGCAGCGACCCCTCTGGAAACACCATATATTTT
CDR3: CASSDPSGNTIYF

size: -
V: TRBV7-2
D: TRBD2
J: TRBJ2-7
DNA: TGTGCCAGCAGCTTAGGCGGGAGTCTGTACGAGCAGTACTTC
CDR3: CASSLGGSLYEQYF

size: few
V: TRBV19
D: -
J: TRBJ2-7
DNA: TGTGCCAGTAGTATCCACCGGGACGGTACCTACGAGCAGTACTTC
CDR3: CASSIHRDGTYEQYF

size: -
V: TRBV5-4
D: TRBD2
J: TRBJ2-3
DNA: TGTGCCAGCAGCTTGGGCTTGACTAGCGGGACAGGCGGAGATACGCAGTATTTT
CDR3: CASSLGLTSGTGGDTQYF

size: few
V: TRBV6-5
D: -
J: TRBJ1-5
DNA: TGTGCCAGCAGTTACTCGTTGAATCAGCCCCAGCATTTT
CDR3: CASSYSLNQPQHF

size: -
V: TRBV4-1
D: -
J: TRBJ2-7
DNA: TGCGCCAGCAGCCAAGTGGAGGGGAGATACGAGCAGTACTTC
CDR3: CASSQVEGRYEQYF

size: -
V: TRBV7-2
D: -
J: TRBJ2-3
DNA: TGTGCCAGCAGCTTAGACGGGACGAGCACAGATACGCAGTATTTT
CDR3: CASSLDGTSTDTQYF

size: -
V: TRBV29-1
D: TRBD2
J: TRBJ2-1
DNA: TGCAGCGCCTACACCGGGACTACAAAATACAATGAGCAGTTCTTC
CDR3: CSAYTGTTKYNEQFF

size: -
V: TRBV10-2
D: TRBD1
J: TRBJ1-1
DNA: TGCGCCAGTCTGACAGGGGATGGTGAAGCTTTCTTT
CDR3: CASLTGDGEAFF

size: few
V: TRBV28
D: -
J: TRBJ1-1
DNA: TGTGCCAGCAGGAAATTTCAGGTGCAGGGTGAAGCTTTCTTT
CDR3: CASRKFQVQGEAFF

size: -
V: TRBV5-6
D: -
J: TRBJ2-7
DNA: TGTGCCAGCAGCTTGGCCTCGGGCGAGCAGTACTTC
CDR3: CASSLASGEQYF

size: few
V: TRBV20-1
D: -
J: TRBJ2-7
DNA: TGCAGTGCTACTCCCGGGACGGATCCCTACGAGCAGTACTTC
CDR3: CSATPGTDPYEQYF

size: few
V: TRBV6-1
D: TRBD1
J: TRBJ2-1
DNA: TGTGCCAGCAGTCGAAGGGGACAGCCCTACAATGAGCAGTTCTTC
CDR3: CASSRRGQPYNEQFF

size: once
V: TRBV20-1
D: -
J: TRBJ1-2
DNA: TGCAGTGCTAGGGAGGCCGGGACCTTCGATGACTACACCTTC
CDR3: CSAREAGTFDDYTF

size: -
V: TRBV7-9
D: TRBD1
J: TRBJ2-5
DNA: TGTGCCAGCAGTCCCGCAGGGGGCGCAGAGACCCAGTACTTC
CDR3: CASSPAGGAETQYF

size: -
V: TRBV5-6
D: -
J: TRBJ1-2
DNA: TGTGCCAGCAGCCTCGTATCCTTAGGGAGCTATGGCTACACCTTC
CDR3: CASSLVSLGSYGYTF

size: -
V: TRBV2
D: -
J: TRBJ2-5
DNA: TGTGCCAGCAGTGAAACTGGCGCGGGTCCGGAGACCCAGTACTTC
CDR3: CASSETGAGPETQYF

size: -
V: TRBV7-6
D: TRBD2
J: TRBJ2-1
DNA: TGTGCCAGCAGCTTCGGGCTAGCGGGTACCAAAATCTCCTACAATGAGCAGTTCTTC
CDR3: CASSFGLAGTKISYNEQFF